These 18 T cell receptor beta chains share one sample of origin, sequenced in a study of blood T cell repertoires in COVID-19. Profiling relied on immunoSEQ multiplex PCR, and the TCRdb table lists in-frame clones only, not all of them. The sample includes about 190,000 clones, 70% to 80% of them seen just once. The sample comprised peripheral blood. The receptors stem from a woman aged 50 to 65 with acute or convalescent COVID-19.

The rearrangement uses TRBV4-1 and TRBJ1-5; D is unclear. Germline V gives CDR1 MGHRA, CDR2 YSYEKL. Trimming shortened V by 4 bases and J by 1 base, and 5 bases separated the two germline ends. The CDR3 extends over 13 amino acids. The CDR3 sequence is CASSRESNQPQHF. CDR3 bases: TGCGCCAGCAGCCGCGAAAGCAATCAGCCCCAGCATTTT.

The CDR3 DNA reads TGCAGCGTCCAGTTACAGGGTAGCAATCAGCCCCAGCATTTT. Translated, it gives CSVQLQGSNQPQHF. The chain has TRBV29-1 and TRBJ1-5; possible D gene TRBD1, 6 bases. Germline V gene sequence: CDR1 SQVTM, CDR2 ANQGSEA. CDR3 size: 14 residues. The germline V and J ends were trimmed by 6 bases and 0 bases, with 12 bases remaining between them.

The CDR3 sequence: CASSVVLAGGVGELFF. The CDR3 DNA sequence: TGTGCCAGCAGCGTAGTTCTAGCGGGGGGCGTCGGGGAGCTGTTTTTT. This chain joins TRBV9 and TRBJ2-2; 11 bases map to TRBD2. Losses at the gene ends were 0 bases for V and 7 bases for J; bases not matched to a gene: 5. This CDR3 has 16 residues. The germline gives CDR1 SGDLS, CDR2 YYNGEE.

The V call is TRBV10-3, the J call TRBJ1-6, with D possibly TRBD1 on 5 matching bases. Looked up from germline, CDR1 is ENHRY and CDR2 is SYGVKD. The V and J ends lost 6 bases and 12 bases respectively, with 15 bases between them. The CDR3 runs to 13 residues. The CDR3 reads CAISRGHPGPLHF. The CDR3 DNA is TGTGCCATCAGCCGAGGACATCCAGGACCCCTCCACTTT.

The rearrangement joins TRBV29-1 to TRBJ2-2; D is unclear. CDR1 SQVTM and CDR2 ANQGSEA come from the germline V gene. This CDR3 is 12 amino acids long. Trimming left V 8 bases short and J 0 bases short, with 7 bases between. The CDR3 nucleotides read TGCAGCTCCTCCGCGAACACCGGGGAGCTGTTTTTT. It encodes CSSSANTGELFF.

This clone was seen at least ten times. Other DNA sequences in the same sample also yield this CDR3. This chain joins TRBV19 and TRBJ1-1, with TRBD1 as a possible D gene (6 bases). Trimming took off 3 bases at V and 1 base at J, with 6 bases between the two ends. Germline V lookup: CDR1 LNHDA, CDR2 SQIVND (reference sequence). This CDR3 comprises 13 residues. The CDR3 spells CASSIRGNTEAFF. DNA for the CDR3: TGTGCCAGTAGTATCAGGGGGAACACTGAAGCTTTCTTT.

The gene calls are TRBV18 and TRBJ1-1, with D tentatively TRBD1 (6 bases). The V gene's germline CDR1 is KGHSH and CDR2 LQKENI. V was trimmed by 7 bases and J by 1 base, leaving 10 bases between them. The CDR3 extends over 13 amino acids. The CDR3 is CASFWDKNTEAFF. DNA for the CDR3: TGTGCCAGCTTTTGGGACAAGAACACTGAAGCTTTCTTT.

CDR3 nucleotide sequence: TGTGCCAGCAGTTACTCGATTAGGGGGCGGGCGTATGGCTACACCTTC. Encoded protein: CASSYSIRGRAYGYTF. The chain employs TRBV6-5 and TRBJ1-2, with 7 nucleotides matching TRBD1. This CDR3 is 16 amino acids long. The junction had 9 bases not matched to a gene; V was cut back by 0 bases and J by 5 bases. Germline V lookup: CDR1 MNHEY, CDR2 SVGAGI.

The chain joins TRBV19 to TRBJ1-5; perhaps TRBD1 as D (5 bases). Trimming took off 5 bases at V and 4 bases at J, with 12 bases between the two ends. From germline, CDR1 is LNHDA and CDR2 SQIVND (reference sequence). The CDR3 spans 14 residues. The DNA of the CDR3 is TGTGCCAGTAGTCAAACCTACAGGAATCAGCCCCAGCATTTT. Amino acid sequence: CASSQTYRNQPQHF.

The V call is TRBV7-6, the J call TRBJ1-2; TRBD1 agrees at 9 bases. This CDR3 region has 15 residues. J was trimmed by 4 bases and V by 6 bases; bases with no gene match: 9. Germline-derived CDR1 and CDR2 are SGHVS and FNYEAQ. The CDR3 coding sequence is TGTGCCAGCAGTCGCGGACAGGGGACCTCCTATGGCTACACCTTC. This translates into CASSRGQGTSYGYTF.

This clone was seen more than once but under ten times. The CDR3 region is CASSLTGGWDGYTF. In DNA form, the CDR3 reads TGTGCCAGCAGCTTGACAGGGGGCTGGGATGGCTACACCTTC. This chain uses TRBV5-4 with TRBJ1-2; 9 bases line up with TRBD1. The CDR3 has 14 residues. CDR1 is SGHNT, CDR2 YYREEE, per germline (reference sequence). J was trimmed by 6 bases and V by 1 base; bases with no gene match: 4.

Here the CDR3 reads CASSLSSGNTIYF. The CDR3 region has the DNA TGTGCCAGCAGTCTCTCTTCTGGAAACACCATATATTTT. The rearrangement uses TRBV28 and TRBJ1-3; D not certain. Per the germline V gene, CDR1 is MDHEN and CDR2 is SYDVKM. With 5 bases removed from V and 1 base from J, the gap between germline ends came to 6 bases. The CDR3 contains 13 residues. Filled out from reference TRBV28 and TRBJ1-3, the complete variable domain reads DVKVTQSSRYLVKRTGEKVFLECVQDMDHENMFWYRQDPGLGLRLIYFSYDVKMKEKGDIPEGYSVSREKKERFSLILESASTNQTSMYLCASSLSSGNTIYFGEGSWLTVV.

This CDR3 reads CASSRSSGGAGELFF. DNA of the CDR3: TGCGCCAGCAGCCGTTCTAGCGGGGGGGCCGGGGAGCTGTTTTTT. The gene calls are TRBV5-1 and TRBJ2-2; 12 nucleotides line up with TRBD2. Germline-derived CDR1 and CDR2 are SGHRS and YFSETQ. The CDR3 extends over 15 amino acids. With 4 bases clipped from V and 6 bases from J, the junction kept 4 bases outside the gene matches.

V gene TRBV7-9 combines with J gene TRBJ2-2, with D unclear. V was pared by 5 bases and J by 6 bases, with 10 bases between. CDR3 size: 13 residues. The germline V gene has CDR1 SEHNR and CDR2 FQNEAQ (reference sequence). In nucleotides, the CDR3 is TGTGCCAGCAGCCCCCGGTCGGCCGGGGAGCTGTTTTTT. It yields the protein CASSPRSAGELFF.

The chain carries TRBV28 and TRBJ2-7, with 8 bases identical to TRBD1. This CDR3 is 14 amino acids long. Germline V gives CDR1 MDHEN, CDR2 SYDVKM. Losses at the gene ends were 6 bases for V and 4 bases for J; bases not matched to a gene: 8. The CDR3 loop reads CASRRQGRNYEQYF. The DNA for the CDR3 is TGTGCCAGCAGAAGACAGGGGAGGAATTACGAGCAGTACTTC.

This clone was observed a few times. The chain recombines TRBV30 with TRBJ2-2, with D possibly matching TRBD2 (7 bases). The CDR3 is 15 residues long. The germline CDR1 and CDR2 sequences are GTSNPN and SVGIG (reference sequence). V dropped 3 bases and J dropped 3 bases, with 14 bases sitting between them. CDR3 nucleotide sequence: TGTGCCTGGAGCCGCGGGGGCTCGGACACCGGGGAGCTGTTTTTT. It is translated as CAWSRGGSDTGELFF.

This clone was observed a single time. The genes are TRBV20-1 and TRBJ2-7; D is possibly TRBD1 (6 bases). In germline, CDR1 is DFQATT, CDR2 SNEGSKA (reference sequence). The CDR3 is made up of 13 amino acids. With 3 bases removed from V and 1 base from J, the gap between germline ends came to 10 bases. For the CDR3, the DNA is TGCAGTGCTAGTACAGGGAGTTCCTACGAGCAGTACTTC. Amino acids: CSASTGSSYEQYF.

V gene TRBV11-2 combines with J gene TRBJ2-7; 7 positions match TRBD2. The CDR3 sequence is 13 residues long. Germline V gene data show CDR1 as SGHAT and CDR2 as FQNNGV. The ends lost 3 bases at V and 4 bases at J; junction bases unmatched: 3. The CDR3, as DNA: TGTGCCAGCAGCTTGGTGGGAGGGTACGAGCAGTACTTC. As protein: CASSLVGGYEQYF.